Listed below are T cell receptor beta chains from one sample, sequenced in a study of blood T cell repertoires in COVID-19. TCRdb's copy holds only in-frame clones and misses some; the assay was immunoSEQ multiplex PCR. Of roughly 240,000 clones detected, 83% appear once; the ten largest clones hold 3% to 4.5%. Sequenced: PBMCs or T cells enriched from blood (not recorded which). The receptors were gathered from a middle-aged woman who had been exposed to COVID-19. Both conserved end residues are part of each CDR3. Only part of the rows carry a size: once, few, many, or a class if the clone is expanded.

CDR3 protein: CATVFRVGQPQHF
clone size: NA
J gene: TRBJ1-5
V gene: TRBV28

CDR3 protein: CASSPRIAGAGNEQFF
clone size: NA
J gene: TRBJ2-1
V gene: TRBV3-1/TRBV3-2

CDR3 protein: CAISPSGGVQETQYF
clone size: NA
J gene: TRBJ2-5
V gene: TRBV10-3

CDR3 protein: CASSQREAYNEQFF
clone size: NA
J gene: TRBJ2-1
V gene: TRBV14

CDR3 protein: CASSLRGGDGELFF
clone size: NA
J gene: TRBJ2-2
V gene: TRBV5-4

CDR3 protein: CASHRGTTNEKLFF
clone size: NA
J gene: TRBJ1-4
V gene: TRBV18

CDR3 protein: CASCKGQGYTGELFF
clone size: NA
J gene: TRBJ2-2
V gene: TRBV7-3

CDR3 protein: CASSLAPLAGLAKNIQYF
clone size: NA
J gene: TRBJ2-4
V gene: TRBV7-2

CDR3 protein: CASSTGSIRAEAFF
clone size: few
J gene: TRBJ1-1
V gene: TRBV6-5

CDR3 protein: CASSLEGVGAEAFF
clone size: NA
J gene: TRBJ1-1
V gene: TRBV5-1

CDR3 protein: CASSLHGLAGGLEGLNEQFF
clone size: NA
J gene: TRBJ2-1
V gene: TRBV27

CDR3 protein: CASSLSGLAGTDTQYF
clone size: NA
J gene: TRBJ2-3
V gene: TRBV28

CDR3 protein: CASSQAASGGYEQYF
clone size: NA
J gene: TRBJ2-7
V gene: TRBV3-1/TRBV3-2

CDR3 protein: CASSISRNQPQHF
clone size: NA
J gene: TRBJ1-5
V gene: TRBV19

CDR3 protein: CASRGQGNTEAFF
clone size: NA
J gene: TRBJ1-1
V gene: TRBV5-1

CDR3 protein: CATGGLNNQPQHF
clone size: NA
J gene: TRBJ1-5
V gene: TRBV19

CDR3 protein: CASSLFYVRDSRSGANVLTF
clone size: NA
J gene: TRBJ2-6
V gene: TRBV7-6

CDR3 protein: CASSLQGATGYTF
clone size: NA
J gene: TRBJ1-2
V gene: TRBV12-3/TRBV12-4

CDR3 protein: CASSLVWDTYNEQFF
clone size: NA
J gene: TRBJ2-1
V gene: TRBV7-8

CDR3 protein: CASSSGQGYYGYTF
clone size: NA
J gene: TRBJ1-2
V gene: TRBV7-2

CDR3 protein: CASSVSGGVNRDTQYF
clone size: NA
J gene: TRBJ2-3
V gene: TRBV6-1

CDR3 protein: CASSLYTASTDTQYF
clone size: NA
J gene: TRBJ2-3
V gene: TRBV2

CDR3 protein: CASSRLSGANVLTF
clone size: NA
J gene: TRBJ2-6
V gene: TRBV14

CDR3 protein: CASSAGLSGANVLTF
clone size: NA
J gene: TRBJ2-6
V gene: TRBV9

CDR3 protein: CASLGGVQETQYF
clone size: NA
J gene: TRBJ2-5
V gene: TRBV18

CDR3 protein: CTSSLDNGRGYTF
clone size: NA
J gene: TRBJ1-2
V gene: TRBV11-3

CDR3 protein: CASSEWGDYGYTF
clone size: NA
J gene: TRBJ1-2
V gene: TRBV25-1

CDR3 protein: CASSGQDYLGNEQFF
clone size: NA
J gene: TRBJ2-1
V gene: TRBV2

CDR3 protein: CAISERGNQETQYF
clone size: NA
J gene: TRBJ2-5
V gene: TRBV10-3

CDR3 protein: CASSLSRTSTDTQYF
clone size: NA
J gene: TRBJ2-3
V gene: TRBV7-9

CDR3 protein: CASSQQQGDTQYF
clone size: NA
J gene: TRBJ2-3
V gene: TRBV4-1

CDR3 protein: CASSWGLAGANSYNEQFF
clone size: NA
J gene: TRBJ2-1
V gene: TRBV7-2